These 23 T cell receptor beta chains were sequenced from one sample in a study of T cells in Graves' hyperthyroidism and ophthalmopathy. RNA transcripts yielded amplified TCR beta CDR3 regions. When the TCR CDR3 underwent first-round RT-PCR, the HTBI primer set was used. TCRdb processed the multiplex PCR reads anew with MiXCR; each CDR3 protein has one entry. The sample has 200,000 to 300,000 distinct CDR3 sequences, less than 20% seen once. Sequencing was carried out using blood. The receptors come from a woman between 18 and 29 years old with Graves' ophthalmopathy.

This clonotype was seen at least ten times. The rearrangement joins TRBV29-1 to TRBJ2-7; no clear D. The CDR3 loop spans 14 amino acids. V was shortened by 6 bases and J by 3 bases, with 18 bases between the two germline ends. Germline V CDR1 and CDR2: SQVTM, ANQGSEA. The CDR3 nucleotides read TGCAGCGTCGTCAGGACGGCCACCCACTACGAGCAGTACTTC. Protein product: CSVVRTATHYEQYF.

This clonotype is a singleton in its sample. This may come from a read error, since a much larger clone is one base off. The chain couples TRBV15 to TRBJ2-2, with D unclear. Germline V CDR1 and CDR2: LNHNV, YYDKDF (reference sequence). The CDR3 is made up of 13 amino acids. This CDR3 is CTTSHYKTGELFF. The CDR3 nucleotides read TGTACCACCAGCCATTATAAGACCGGGGAGCTGTTTTTT.

In its sample, this clonotype was seen many times. The rearrangement uses TRBV20-1 and TRBJ2-7; 7 nucleotides match TRBD2. This CDR3 is built from 12 residues. In germline, CDR1 is DFQATT, CDR2 SNEGSKA (reference sequence). Unmatched junction bases numbered 4, after V lost 7 bases and J lost 1 base. The CDR3 coding sequence is TGCAGTGTGGAGCGGGGTTCCTACGAGCAGTACTTC. Translating gives CSVERGSYEQYF.

The V call is TRBV19, the J call TRBJ1-2; a possible D gene is TRBD1 (6 bases). V dropped 1 base and J dropped 8 bases, with 11 bases sitting between them. The CDR3 covers 13 residues. Germline CDR1 and CDR2: LNHDA and SQIVND (reference sequence). The CDR3 reads CASSIGGRDGYTF. The DNA of the CDR3 is TGTGCCAGTAGTATAGGGGGGCGCGACGGCTACACCTTC.

This clonotype was recorded at least ten times. This sequence joins TRBV5-1 and TRBJ2-5, with 8 bases that match TRBD2. This CDR3 is built from 15 residues. The germline V gene encodes CDR1 SGHRS and CDR2 YFSETQ. The V gene end was trimmed by 4 bases and the J gene end by 0 bases; junction bases not matched to a gene: 5. CDR3 nucleotides: TGCGCCAGCAGCACGACTAGCGTACACCAAGAGACCCAGTACTTC. As protein: CASSTTSVHQETQYF.

This clonotype has at least ten counts. The CDR3 DNA sequence: TGCGCCAACATCGGGCGTGGCCTAGGGGGGACCCAGTACTTC. Translation: CANIGRGLGGTQYF. This sequence joins TRBV10-1 and TRBJ2-5; weak D call: TRBD1 (6 bases). The CDR3 consists of 14 residues. Deletions cut 10 bases from V and 7 bases from J, with 22 bases between. Germline lookup yields CDR1 WNHNN and CDR2 SYGVQD (reference sequence).

The table lists this clonotype with many counts. This chain links TRBV7-2 with TRBJ1-5; D is perhaps TRBD1 (5 bases). CDR1 and CDR2 from the germline V gene are SGHTA and FQGNSA. V was clipped by 1 base and J by 3 bases, with 13 bases between them. CDR3 size: 16 residues. The CDR3 protein is CASSLGLGQINQPQHF. Here the CDR3 DNA reads TGTGCCAGCAGCTTAGGTCTGGGGCAGATCAATCAGCCCCAGCATTTT.

This clonotype has ten or more counts. The V gene is TRBV28, the J gene TRBJ1-3, with no clear D. V lost 4 bases and J lost 0, with 19 bases in between. Germline CDR1 reads MDHEN; CDR2 reads SYDVKM. CDR3 size: 18 residues. In nucleotides, the CDR3 is TGTGCCAGCAGTTGGGCATTACAGAGACCGAGCTCTGGAAACACCATATATTTT. This encodes CASSWALQRPSSGNTIYF.

At least ten counts were recorded for this clonotype. The genes are TRBV9 and TRBJ1-1; D is possibly TRBD1 (6 bases). The CDR3 extends over 13 amino acids. Germline lookup yields CDR1 SGDLS and CDR2 YYNGEE. Trimming cost V 3 bases and J 4 bases, with 10 bases left between them. CDR3 sequence (DNA): TGTGCCAGCAGCGAAGGGGGTTCCACTGAAGCTTTCTTT. This translates into CASSEGGSTEAFF.

This clonotype was detected many times. The chain couples TRBV11-2 to TRBJ2-7, with D uncertain. Trimming removed 3 bases from V and 1 base from J, with 7 bases in between. The CDR3 is made up of 13 amino acids. Per the germline V gene, CDR1 is SGHAT and CDR2 is FQNNGV. In DNA form, the CDR3 reads TGTGCCAGCAGCTTGAGAATGTCCTACGAGCAGTACTTC. It encodes CASSLRMSYEQYF.

In this sample, this clonotype turned up many times. The rearrangement uses TRBV4-2 and TRBJ2-2; D is undetermined. CDR1 is LGHNA and CDR2 is YNFKEQ in the germline V gene. The length of the CDR3 is 14 residues. Trimming shortened V by 4 bases and J by 7 bases, and 13 bases separated the two germline ends. The CDR3, as DNA: TGTGCCAGCAGCCCAGAGGTTAGGGTCGGGGAGCTGTTTTTT. Translated: CASSPEVRVGELFF.

This clonotype was observed a few times. Being one base from a much bigger clone, this may be a read error. This sequence joins TRBV18 and TRBJ2-5; D unresolved. The CDR3 consists of 12 residues. Germline CDR1 and CDR2: KGHSH and LQKENI. This chain's CDR3 is CASSPLQEAQYF. The CDR3, as DNA: TGTGCCAGCTCACCACTTCAAGAGGCCCAGTACTTC.

This clonotype was counted at least ten times. The genes are TRBV20-1 and TRBJ2-6; D gene ambiguous. Germline-derived CDR1 and CDR2 are DFQATT and SNEGSKA (reference sequence). V gave up 5 bases and J gave up 2 bases, with 1 base separating them. The CDR3 contains 11 residues. The CDR3 nucleotides read TGCAGTGCTGCTGGGGCCAACGTCCTGACTTTC. It yields the protein CSAAGANVLTF.

This clonotype was detected ten times or more. The V gene is TRBV4-3, the J gene TRBJ2-2; D is uncertain. The germline CDR1 and CDR2 sequences are LGHNA and YSLEER. The ends were cut back, 0 bases at V and 5 bases at J, with 16 bases in the middle. This CDR3 is built from 17 residues. CDR3 DNA: TGCGCCAGCAGCCAAGATCGTGGTGTGTTTAGGACCGGGGAGCTGTTTTTT. Protein sequence: CASSQDRGVFRTGELFF.

This clonotype was seen at least ten times. The chain joins TRBV28 to TRBJ1-2; the match to TRBD1 covers 9 bases. The V gene's germline CDR1 is MDHEN and CDR2 SYDVKM. The CDR3 totals 19 residues. Unmatched junction bases numbered 15, after V lost 4 bases and J lost 0 bases. The CDR3 loop is CASSSTHRQGDPSNYGYTF. CDR3 DNA: TGTGCCAGCAGTTCCACCCACAGACAGGGGGATCCTTCTAACTATGGCTACACCTTC.

The rearrangement links TRBV7-2 to TRBJ2-7, with D perhaps being TRBD1 or TRBD2 (5 bases each). The CDR3 loop spans 14 amino acids. From germline, CDR1 is SGHTA and CDR2 FQGNSA. V lost 5 bases, J lost 3 bases, and 14 bases lay in between. The CDR3 reads CASSTRWDGYEQYF. For the CDR3, the DNA is TGTGCCAGCAGCACCCGATGGGACGGCTACGAGCAGTACTTC.

This clonotype was seen at least ten times. V and J are TRBV5-1 and TRBJ2-3, with 7 positions matching TRBD1. The germline V gene encodes CDR1 SGHRS and CDR2 YFSETQ. The CDR3 is made up of 15 amino acids. With V trimmed by 0 bases and J by 1 base, 2 bases remained unmatched. CDR3 protein: CASSLGDRRTDTQYF. The DNA of the CDR3 is TGCGCCAGCAGCTTGGGGGACAGACGCACAGATACGCAGTATTTT.

The chain carries TRBV5-1 and TRBJ2-7; either TRBD1 or TRBD2 may fit D (6 bases each). CDR3 size: 14 residues. V lost 0 bases and J 4 bases, leaving 11 bases between the germline ends. Germline CDR1 is SGHRS and CDR2 is YFSETQ. The DNA for the CDR3 is TGCGCCAGCAGCTTGGAGGGGGGTGGGTACGAGCAGTACTTC. As protein: CASSLEGGGYEQYF. Looking up the rest from reference TRBV5-1 and TRBJ2-7 gives the full variable domain: KAGVTQTPRYLIKTRGQQVTLSCSPISGHRSVSWYQQTPGQGLQFLFEYFSETQRNKGNFPGRFSGRQFSNSRSEMNVSTLELGDSALYLCASSLEGGGYEQYFGPGTRLTVT.

On this clonotype itself: This may arise from a read error, as a much more abundant clone is one base away. The chain joins TRBV30 to TRBJ1-2; 9 nucleotides line up with TRBD1. The V gene end was trimmed by 3 bases and the J gene end by 7 bases; junction bases not matched to a gene: 6. CDR1 is GTSNPN and CDR2 is SVGIG in the germline V gene (reference sequence). The CDR3 is 13 residues long. This CDR3 reads CAWSRDRDCGYTF. The DNA of the CDR3 is TGTGCCTGGAGCCGGGACAGGGACTGTGGCTACACCTTC.

This clonotype has ten or more counts. The gene calls are TRBV28 and TRBJ1-1, with D perhaps matching TRBD1 (5 bases). Trimming pared 6 bases from V and 6 bases from J, leaving 11 bases between. The CDR3 has 12 residues. Germline V CDR1 and CDR2: MDHEN, SYDVKM. The CDR3 is CASRDGGSEAFF. The CDR3, as DNA: TGTGCCAGCAGAGATGGGGGTTCTGAAGCTTTCTTT.

This clonotype occurred many times. The chain couples TRBV7-9 to TRBJ2-3, with D perhaps TRBD1 (5 bases). This CDR3 has 14 amino acids. Trimming cost V 1 base and J 3 bases, with 8 bases left between them. The germline V gene encodes CDR1 SEHNR and CDR2 FQNEAQ (reference sequence). The CDR3 nucleotides are TGTGCCAGCAGCTTAGGACAGACTACAGATACGCAGTATTTT. Its protein is CASSLGQTTDTQYF.

At least ten counts were recorded for this clonotype. The V gene is TRBV3-1, the J gene TRBJ1-2, with D possibly matching TRBD1 (5 bases). Germline values: CDR1 LGHDT, CDR2 YNNKEL (reference sequence). V lost 1 base, J lost 8 bases, and 17 bases lay in between. The CDR3 consists of 15 residues. The CDR3 loop is CASSQASSEGPGYTF. Written as DNA, the CDR3 is TGTGCCAGCAGCCAAGCATCTAGTGAGGGACCGGGCTACACCTTC.

As to this clonotype: A read error may explain this, as a much larger clone is one base away. This chain links TRBV5-5 with TRBJ2-5; no clear D gene. The CDR3 totals 12 residues. The germline V gene encodes CDR1 SGHKS and CDR2 YYEKEE (reference sequence). This CDR3 reads CAGSLGPLSEYF. The CDR3, as DNA: TGTGCCGGCAGCTTGGGTCCTTTAAGTGAGTACTTC.